This is a list of T cell receptor beta chains from one sample in a study of cytomegalovirus exposure and HLA in healthy donors. Sequenced by immunoSEQ multiplex PCR; TCRdb stores in-frame clones only, minus some. The data contain fewer than 200,000 clones, roughly 80% of them singletons. The sample comprised PBMCs. The receptor set was obtained from a woman aged 18 to 35 in good health and CMV-seronegative. Each CDR3 is given with its conserved first and last residue. D genes are given only for firm matches. The size field is filled for only some rows; it gives once, few, many or a size class.

j_call | v_call | d_call | clone_size | cdr3_aa | cdr3_nt
TRBJ1-1 | TRBV25-1 | TRBD1 | - | CASSGQGRGTEAFF | TGTGCCAGCAGTGGACAGGGACGAGGGACTGAAGCTTTCTTT
TRBJ2-1 | TRBV6-5 | - | - | CASSALGGYNEQFF | TGTGCCAGCTCGGCACTGGGGGGCTACAATGAGCAGTTCTTC
TRBJ1-1 | TRBV29-1 | - | - | CSVGTGNTEAFF | TGCAGCGTTGGTACCGGGAATACTGAAGCTTTCTTT
TRBJ1-5 | TRBV6-1 | - | - | CASFWGVGQPQHF | TGTGCCAGCTTCTGGGGGGTTGGTCAGCCCCAGCATTTT
TRBJ2-1 | TRBV4-3 | - | few | CASSQERGKKGEQFF | TGCGCCAGCAGCCAAGAGAGGGGGAAGAAGGGTGAGCAGTTCTTC
TRBJ2-3 | TRBV7-9 | - | - | CASSIRQTVDTQYF | TGTGCCAGCAGCATTCGACAGACCGTAGATACGCAGTATTTT
TRBJ2-3 | TRBV7-9 | - | - | CASSFASQSTDTQYF | TGTGCCAGCAGCTTTGCTAGCCAAAGCACAGATACGCAGTATTTT
TRBJ1-3 | TRBV19 | - | once | CASSTWRLWRNTIYF | TGTGCCAGTAGTACCTGGAGGCTTTGGCGAAACACCATATATTTT
TRBJ2-1 | TRBV13 | TRBD2 | - | CASSPYSGNRNEQFF | TGTGCCAGCAGCCCTTATAGCGGGAACCGCAATGAGCAGTTCTTC
TRBJ2-5 | TRBV21-1 | - | - | CASRDRDRGRETQYF | TGTGCCTCCCGAGACCGGGACAGGGGACGGGAGACCCAGTACTTC
TRBJ2-7 | TRBV5-1 | TRBD1 | - | CASSLAGTEFDEQYF | TGCGCCAGCAGCTTGGCCGGGACAGAGTTCGACGAGCAGTACTTC
TRBJ2-7 | TRBV18 | - | - | CASSSYRDNYEQYF | TGTGCCAGCTCATCCTATAGGGACAACTACGAGCAGTACTTC
TRBJ2-7 | TRBV11-2 | TRBD2 | - | CASSLAGTRSYEQYF | TGTGCCAGCAGCTTAGCCGGGACTAGATCCTACGAGCAGTACTTC
TRBJ2-1 | TRBV13 | - | once | CASSLGGRSGKSSYNEQFF | TGTGCCAGCAGCTTGGGGGGGCGGAGCGGGAAAAGCTCCTACAATGAGCAGTTCTTC
TRBJ2-1 | TRBV5-1 | - | - | CASSRATPAGYFSSYNEQFF | TGCGCCAGCAGCCGAGCTACCCCTGCGGGATATTTCAGCTCCTACAATGAGCAGTTCTTC
TRBJ2-3 | TRBV27 | TRBD1 | - | CASSPWDRRTDTQYF | TGTGCCAGCAGTCCTTGGGACAGGCGCACAGATACGCAGTATTTT
TRBJ2-5 | TRBV7-2 | TRBD2 | - | CASTYPGTKETQYF | TGTGCCAGCACCTACCCCGGGACTAAAGAGACCCAGTACTTC
TRBJ1-4 | TRBV19 | - | once | CASNGGRSEKLFF | TGTGCCAGTAATGGAGGACGGAGTGAAAAACTGTTTTTT
TRBJ1-5 | TRBV19 | TRBD1 | - | CASTTTKTGTNQPQHF | TGTGCCAGCACTACAACCAAGACAGGGACCAATCAGCCCCAGCATTTT
TRBJ2-1 | TRBV5-1 | - | few | CASSLRDPRYNEQFF | TGCGCCAGCAGCTTGCGGGATCCTCGCTACAATGAGCAGTTCTTC
TRBJ1-1 | TRBV5-1 | - | - | CASSLLGVTEAFF | TGCGCCAGCAGCTTGTTAGGGGTCACTGAAGCTTTCTTT
TRBJ1-3 | TRBV6-6 | TRBD1 | - | CASSSTGVGNTIYF | TGTGCCAGCAGTTCGACAGGGGTGGGGAACACCATATATTTT
TRBJ2-7 | TRBV5-6 | TRBD2 | - | CASSLLTSTSYEQYF | TGTGCCAGCAGCTTGCTGACTAGCACGTCCTACGAGCAGTACTTC
TRBJ1-5 | TRBV5-8 | - | - | CASTLDPGVWGNQPQHF | TGTGCCAGCACCCTGGACCCAGGGGTTTGGGGCAATCAGCCCCAGCATTTT
TRBJ2-1 | TRBV11-3 | TRBD2 | once | CASGGGRNEQFF | TGTGCCAGCGGGGGGGGTCGCAATGAGCAGTTCTTC
TRBJ1-2 | TRBV10-2 | TRBD1 | - | CASTEGTGPFNYGYTF | TGCGCCAGCACCGAAGGGACAGGACCTTTTAACTATGGCTACACCTTC
TRBJ1-2 | TRBV7-9 | - | - | CASSLEASGYGYTF | TGTGCCAGCAGCTTAGAAGCTAGCGGGTATGGCTACACCTTC
TRBJ1-1 | TRBV19 | TRBD1 | - | CASSPDRERAFF | TGTGCCAGTAGTCCGGACAGGGAGAGAGCTTTCTTT
TRBJ2-4 | TRBV6-5 | - | - | CASSYRQDLAKNIQYF | TGTGCCAGCAGTTACCGACAGGATCTAGCCAAAAACATTCAGTACTTC
TRBJ1-5 | TRBV4-3 | TRBD1 | - | CASSQATGFRQPQHF | TGCGCCAGCAGCCAGGCGACAGGGTTTCGGCAGCCCCAGCATTTT
TRBJ2-5 | TRBV7-6 | TRBD2 | - | CASSLGRGREDQETQYF | TGTGCCAGCAGCTTAGGGAGAGGGCGGGAGGACCAAGAGACCCAGTACTTC
TRBJ2-1 | TRBV6-5 | - | - | CASSPGSPYNEQFF | TGTGCCAGCAGCCCCGGGAGCCCATACAATGAGCAGTTCTTC